Listed below are T cell receptor beta chains from one sample, sequenced in a study of beta chain features in type 1 diabetes. The repertoire was sequenced with immunoSEQ multiplex PCR; TCRdb's copy has only in-frame clones and lacks some. The data show more than 250,000 clones, 24% seen once. Material for sequencing was naive CD4+ T cells from blood. These receptors came from a woman under 40 with type 1 diabetes. The CDR3 runs from the conserved cysteine through the conserved F or W. Fields, in order: CDR3 protein, CDR3 DNA, J gene, V gene, clone size, D gene. D genes are given only for firm matches. Clone size is given for some rows only: seen once, a few or many times, or a class if the clone is expanded.

CASGLLEGYNEQFF,TGTGCTAGTGGCCTACTTGAGGGATACAATGAGCAGTTCTTC,TRBJ2-1,TRBV12-5,few,.
CASSPAIPGEQYF,TGTGCCAGCTCACCTGCTATACCTGGCGAGCAGTACTTC,TRBJ2-7,TRBV18,few,.
CSVAGQASMNTEAFF,TGCAGCGTCGCGGGACAGGCGTCAATGAACACTGAAGCTTTCTTT,TRBJ1-1,TRBV29-1,few,TRBD1
CATSARLGLAGSTGELFF,TGTGCCACCAGCGCCAGGTTAGGTCTAGCGGGAAGCACCGGGGAGCTGTTTTTT,TRBJ2-2,TRBV15,.,TRBD2
CASSSLGGADYGYTF,TGTGCCAGCAGCTCGCTTGGGGGCGCGGACTATGGCTACACCTTC,TRBJ1-2,TRBV6-5,few,.
CATWTGTYEQYF,TGTGCCACCTGGACAGGTACCTACGAGCAGTACTTC,TRBJ2-7,TRBV10-3,.,TRBD1
CSVGYGGTNEQFF,TGCAGCGTTGGTTACGGCGGAACCAATGAGCAGTTCTTC,TRBJ2-1,TRBV29-1,few,.
CASSLGGRPTGSYTF,TGTGCCAGCAGCTTGGGCGGACGGCCGACGGGAAGCTACACCTTC,TRBJ1-2,TRBV7-9,few,.
CASSSYRVNTEAFF,TGTGCCAGCAGTTCCTACAGGGTGAACACTGAAGCTTTCTTT,TRBJ1-1,TRBV28,few,.
CATQAPGGSKETQYF,TGTGCCACCCAAGCCCCGGGAGGCTCAAAAGAGACCCAGTACTTC,TRBJ2-5,TRBV28,few,TRBD2
CASSAGEGNGQPQHF,TGTGCCAGCAGCGCAGGGGAGGGGAACGGACAGCCCCAGCATTTT,TRBJ1-5,TRBV9,.,.
CASSFDSNYGYTF,TGTGCCAGCAGCTTCGACAGTAACTATGGCTACACCTTC,TRBJ1-2,TRBV7-9,.,.
CASSYSGLAGRETQYF,TGTGCCAGCAGTTATTCAGGACTAGCGGGAAGAGAGACCCAGTACTTC,TRBJ2-5,TRBV6-5,.,TRBD2
CASSFTGATDEQYF,TGTGCCAGCAGCTTTACGGGAGCTACCGACGAGCAGTACTTC,TRBJ2-7,TRBV7-2,.,.
CASSPNGGSWQFF,TGTGCCAGCAGCCCCAATGGTGGCTCCTGGCAGTTCTTC,TRBJ2-1,TRBV7-3,few,.
CASSLAGQGGFYEQYF,TGTGCCAGCAGCTTAGCTGGACAGGGTGGATTCTACGAGCAGTACTTC,TRBJ2-7,TRBV7-2,.,TRBD1
CASGASGSETQYF,TGTGCTAGTGGCGCGAGCGGGAGTGAGACCCAGTACTTC,TRBJ2-5,TRBV12-5,.,TRBD2
CASSQPTAAGANVLTF,TGCGCCAGCAGCCAACCAACAGCAGCTGGGGCCAACGTCCTGACTTTC,TRBJ2-6,TRBV4-1,.,.
CASSRRPMTSGNTDTQYF,TGTGCCAGCAGCCGAAGACCCATGACTAGCGGGAATACAGATACGCAGTATTTT,TRBJ2-3,TRBV4-2,.,TRBD2
CSAGTGEAFF,TGCAGCGCCGGGACAGGTGAAGCTTTCTTT,TRBJ1-1,TRBV29-1,few,TRBD1
CASSVGGLGDTTTDTQYF,TGTGCCAGCAGCGTAGGAGGGTTGGGCGATACAACCACAGATACGCAGTATTTT,TRBJ2-3,TRBV9,.,.
CAWSVQGDYTF,TGTGCCTGGAGTGTACAGGGAGACTACACCTTC,TRBJ1-2,TRBV30,.,.
CASSSGTGGLTGELFF,TGTGCCAGCAGCTCCGGGACAGGGGGCTTAACCGGGGAGCTGTTTTTT,TRBJ2-2,TRBV7-9,.,TRBD1
CAWSVTGGTGSYF,TGTGCCTGGAGTGTCACAGGGGGAACCGGTTCATACTTC,TRBJ2-7,TRBV30,.,TRBD1
CASSSWREPEQYF,TGTGCCAGCAGTTCTTGGCGGGAGCCCGAGCAGTACTTC,TRBJ2-7,TRBV25-1,few,TRBD2
CASRPGVVETQYF,TGTGCCAGCAGGCCAGGGGTGGTGGAGACCCAGTACTTC,TRBJ2-5,TRBV11-1,few,.
CASSLGLAGGSSYNEQFF,TGTGCCAGCAGCCTTGGACTAGCGGGAGGGAGCTCCTACAATGAGCAGTTCTTC,TRBJ2-1,TRBV7-3,.,TRBD2
CSVASGLGRPQHF,TGCAGCGTTGCGTCTGGGCTCGGTAGGCCCCAGCATTTT,TRBJ1-5,TRBV29-1,.,.
CASSEGGAGGLELFF,TGTGCCAGCAGCGAGGGGGGAGCGGGAGGGTTGGAGCTGTTTTTT,TRBJ2-2,TRBV9,.,TRBD2
CSARDLSYTF,TGCAGTGCTAGAGATCTCTCCTACACCTTC,TRBJ1-2,TRBV20-1,.,.
CSVFREEAFF,TGCAGCGTGTTCCGGGAGGAAGCTTTCTTT,TRBJ1-1,TRBV29-1,few,.
CASSLELAVAETQYF,TGTGCCAGCAGCTTAGAACTAGCCGTCGCAGAGACCCAGTACTTC,TRBJ2-5,TRBV7-9,.,.
CAWSAMGSRETEAFF,TGTGCCTGGAGTGCTATGGGCTCCCGGGAGACTGAAGCTTTCTTT,TRBJ1-1,TRBV30,.,.
CASSGPGLAGVVAYEQYF,TGTGCCAGCAGCGGACCGGGACTAGCGGGAGTGGTTGCCTACGAGCAGTACTTC,TRBJ2-7,TRBV7-2,.,TRBD2
CASIPRGANTEAFF,TGTGCCAGCATCCCCAGGGGGGCGAACACTGAAGCTTTCTTT,TRBJ1-1,TRBV6-5,.,TRBD1
CASKGPSGSGEQFF,TGCGCCAGCAAGGGTCCTAGCGGGAGCGGTGAGCAGTTCTTC,TRBJ2-1,TRBV5-1,.,TRBD2
CASSFDSNYGYTF,TGCGCCAGCAGCTTTGACAGCAACTATGGCTACACCTTC,TRBJ1-2,TRBV5-1,few,.
CASSLQGLSYNEQFF,TGTGCCAGCAGCTTACAGGGCCTATCCTACAATGAGCAGTTCTTC,TRBJ2-1,TRBV7-2,.,.
CASSQGQGDTEAFF,TGCGCCAGCAGCCAAGGACAGGGGGACACTGAAGCTTTCTTT,TRBJ1-1,TRBV4-1,.,TRBD1
CASSLATGNNQPQHF,TGCGCCAGCAGCTTGGCGACAGGAAACAATCAGCCCCAGCATTTT,TRBJ1-5,TRBV5-1,.,.
CASSSGTGEETQYF,TGTGCCAGCAGCAGTGGGACAGGGGAAGAGACCCAGTACTTC,TRBJ2-5,TRBV21-1,few,.
CASLDRKRTEAFF,TGTGCCAGCTTGGACAGAAAGAGGACTGAAGCTTTCTTT,TRBJ1-1,TRBV6-5,.,.
CASSHRGGNTEAFF,TGTGCCAGCAGCCACCGAGGCGGGAACACTGAAGCTTTCTTT,TRBJ1-1,TRBV9,.,.
CASSLDRGEQFF,TGTGCCAGCAGTCTGGACCGGGGTGAGCAGTTCTTC,TRBJ2-1,TRBV5-6,few,.
CASSEKAGVGGELFF,TGCGCCAGCAGCGAGAAAGCGGGAGTCGGCGGGGAGCTGTTTTTT,TRBJ2-2,TRBV5-1,few,TRBD2
CASSRIGQGNYEQYF,TGTGCCAGCAGTCGTATAGGGCAGGGTAACTACGAGCAGTACTTC,TRBJ2-7,TRBV2,few,.
CASSFSGAVEKLFF,TGTGCCAGCAGCTTCTCAGGGGCGGTGGAAAAACTGTTTTTT,TRBJ1-4,TRBV11-3,.,.
CASSLAPGGNQPQHF,TGCGCCAGCAGCTTGGCCCCAGGGGGCAATCAGCCCCAGCATTTT,TRBJ1-5,TRBV5-1,.,.
CATGDTEAFF,TGTGCAACGGGGGACACTGAAGCTTTCTTT,TRBJ1-1,TRBV28,.,.
CASSDHPSSYNEQFF,TGTGCCAGCAGTGATCATCCTAGCTCCTACAATGAGCAGTTCTTC,TRBJ2-1,TRBV9,.,.
CSVNRVLDEQFF,TGCAGCGTCAATAGGGTACTAGATGAGCAGTTCTTC,TRBJ2-1,TRBV29-1,.,.
CASTRGSLNTEAFF,TGCGCCAGCACTAGGGGGTCTTTGAACACTGAAGCTTTCTTT,TRBJ1-1,TRBV4-1,few,.
CASSFFDRVYEQYF,TGTGCCAGCAGTTTTTTTGACAGGGTCTACGAGCAGTACTTC,TRBJ2-7,TRBV27,.,TRBD1
CATSIGSGSWEETQYF,TGTGCCACCAGCATCGGTTCGGGGTCCTGGGAAGAGACCCAGTACTTC,TRBJ2-5,TRBV15,few,.
CASSLTGGGQETQYF,TGTGCCAGCAGCTTAACTGGGGGCGGCCAAGAGACCCAGTACTTC,TRBJ2-5,TRBV11-2,.,.
CASSLLGRGLAEAFF,TGCGCCAGCAGCTTATTAGGTAGGGGCCTCGCTGAAGCTTTCTTT,TRBJ1-1,TRBV5-1,.,.
CSVEGSRETQYF,TGCAGCGTTGAAGGGTCGAGGGAGACCCAGTACTTC,TRBJ2-5,TRBV29-1,.,.
CATSSGTASRYGYTF,TGTGCCACCAGCAGTGGGACAGCGTCTCGATATGGCTACACCTTC,TRBJ1-2,TRBV15,.,TRBD1
CSVEQISGANVLTF,TGCAGCGTTGAACAGATCTCTGGGGCCAACGTCCTGACTTTC,TRBJ2-6,TRBV29-1,few,.
CASSQVGRSREFRNEQFF,TGCGCCAGCAGCCAAGTTGGTCGGTCCCGGGAGTTTAGGAATGAGCAGTTCTTC,TRBJ2-1,TRBV4-1,.,.